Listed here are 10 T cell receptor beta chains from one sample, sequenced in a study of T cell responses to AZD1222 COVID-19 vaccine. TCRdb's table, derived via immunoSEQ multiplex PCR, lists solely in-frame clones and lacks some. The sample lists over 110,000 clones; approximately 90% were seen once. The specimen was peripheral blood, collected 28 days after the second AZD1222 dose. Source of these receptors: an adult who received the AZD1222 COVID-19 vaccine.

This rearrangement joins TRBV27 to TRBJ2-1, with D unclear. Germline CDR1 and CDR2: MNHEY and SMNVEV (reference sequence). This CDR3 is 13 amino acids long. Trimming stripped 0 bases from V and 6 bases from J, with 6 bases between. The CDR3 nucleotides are TGTGCCAGCAGTTTATCGGGGATCAATGAGCAGTTCTTC. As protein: CASSLSGINEQFF.

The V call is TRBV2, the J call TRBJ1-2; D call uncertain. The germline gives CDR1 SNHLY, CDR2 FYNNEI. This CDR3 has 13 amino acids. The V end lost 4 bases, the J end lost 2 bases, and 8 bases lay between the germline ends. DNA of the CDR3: TGTGCCAGCAGTGGGACTGAAAACTATGGCTACACCTTC. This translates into CASSGTENYGYTF.

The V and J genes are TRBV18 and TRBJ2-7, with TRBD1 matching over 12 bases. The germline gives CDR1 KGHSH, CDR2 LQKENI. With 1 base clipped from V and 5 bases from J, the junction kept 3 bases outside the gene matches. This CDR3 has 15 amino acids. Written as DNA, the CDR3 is TGTGCCAGCTCACCACAGGGACAGGGGGCCGACGAGCAGTACTTC. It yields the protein CASSPQGQGADEQYF.

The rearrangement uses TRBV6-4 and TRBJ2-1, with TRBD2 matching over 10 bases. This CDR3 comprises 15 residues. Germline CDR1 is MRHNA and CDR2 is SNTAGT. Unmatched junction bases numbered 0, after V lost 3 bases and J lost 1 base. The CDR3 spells CASSDSGRSYNEQFF. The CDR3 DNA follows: TGTGCCAGCAGTGATAGCGGGAGGTCCTACAATGAGCAGTTCTTC.

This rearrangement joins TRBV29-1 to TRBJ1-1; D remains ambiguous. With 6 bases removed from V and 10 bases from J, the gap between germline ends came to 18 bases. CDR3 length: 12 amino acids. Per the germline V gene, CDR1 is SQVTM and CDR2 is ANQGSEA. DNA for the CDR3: TGCAGCGTCACTTCGGACGGTTTCGCAGCTTTCTTT. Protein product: CSVTSDGFAAFF.

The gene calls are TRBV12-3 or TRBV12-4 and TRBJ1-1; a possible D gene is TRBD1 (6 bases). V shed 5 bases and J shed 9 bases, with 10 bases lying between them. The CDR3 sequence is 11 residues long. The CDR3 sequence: CASSETGKAFF. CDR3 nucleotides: TGTGCCAGCAGTGAGACAGGTAAAGCTTTCTTT.

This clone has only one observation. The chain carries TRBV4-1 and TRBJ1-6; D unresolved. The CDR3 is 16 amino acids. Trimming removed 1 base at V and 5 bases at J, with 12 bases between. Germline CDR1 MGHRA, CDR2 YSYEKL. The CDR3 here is CASSQVLSGDNSPLHF. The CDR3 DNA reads TGCGCCAGCAGCCAAGTTCTAAGCGGGGATAATTCACCCCTCCACTTT.

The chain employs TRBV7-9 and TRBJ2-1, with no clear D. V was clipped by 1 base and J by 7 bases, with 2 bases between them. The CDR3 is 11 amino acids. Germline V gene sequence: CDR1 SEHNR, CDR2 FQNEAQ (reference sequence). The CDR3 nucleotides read TGTGCCAGCAGCTTAGTGAATGAGCAGTTCTTC. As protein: CASSLVNEQFF.

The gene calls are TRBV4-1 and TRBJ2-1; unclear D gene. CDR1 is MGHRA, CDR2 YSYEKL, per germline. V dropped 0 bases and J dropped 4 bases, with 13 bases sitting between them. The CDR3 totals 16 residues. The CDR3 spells CASSQDALVGYNEQFF. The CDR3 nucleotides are TGCGCCAGCAGCCAAGACGCGCTCGTCGGGTACAATGAGCAGTTCTTC.

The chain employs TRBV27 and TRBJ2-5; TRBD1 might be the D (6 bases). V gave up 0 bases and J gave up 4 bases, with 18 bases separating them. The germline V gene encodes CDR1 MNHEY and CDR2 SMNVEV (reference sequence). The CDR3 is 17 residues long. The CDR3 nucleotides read TGTGCCAGCAGTTTATCTCTCAGCAGGGGCCCGAGAGAGACCCAGTACTTC. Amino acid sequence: CASSLSLSRGPRETQYF.